These T cell receptor beta chains were read from a single sample in a study of blood T cell repertoires in COVID-19. The table came from immunoSEQ multiplex PCR; TCRdb's copy has only in-frame clones and leaves some out. The sample holds about 140,000 clones, more than 70% seen once. The sequenced sample consisted of peripheral blood. Every receptor here comes from a woman aged 60-70 years with acute or convalescent COVID-19. CDR3s include the opening cysteine and the closing phenylalanine or tryptophan. A D gene is named only where the DNA matches it firmly. Expanded clones are given a class, and other clones once, few, many or no size at all.

v_gene	len	abundance	j_gene	d_gene	CDR3nt	CDR3aa
TRBV15	14	-	TRBJ2-7	TRBD1	TGTGCCACCAGCGGGACAGGGGTATCGAGGGAGCAGTACTTC	CATSGTGVSREQYF
TRBV3-1/TRBV3-2	14	few	TRBJ1-6	-	TGTGCCAGCAGCCCCTTCAGAAATAATTCACCCCTCCACTTT	CASSPFRNNSPLHF
TRBV5-1	15	-	TRBJ1-5	-	TGCGCCAGCAGCTTGGCGGGGTTAATGCATCAGCCCCAGCATTTT	CASSLAGLMHQPQHF
TRBV6-1	17	-	TRBJ1-1	TRBD1	TGTGCCAGCAGTGCAATGACAGGGGTTTGGATGAACACTGAAGCTTTCTTT	CASSAMTGVWMNTEAFF
TRBV5-5	19	-	TRBJ1-6	TRBD1	TGTGCCAGCAGCCTGGAATTTCACAGGGACAGCTCCTATAATTCACCCCTCCACTTT	CASSLEFHRDSSYNSPLHF
TRBV10-1	14	-	TRBJ2-1	-	TGCGCCAGCAGTGAGTCGACAGCGAACAATGAGCAGTTCTTC	CASSESTANNEQFF
TRBV3-1/TRBV3-2	17	-	TRBJ1-5	-	TGTGCCAGCAGCCAAGGGGCCAGAGAAGGTTCCAATCAGCCCCAGCATTTT	CASSQGAREGSNQPQHF
TRBV7-2	15	-	TRBJ1-2	TRBD1	TGTGCCAGCAGCGTACAGGGGGCGCTCCACTATGGCTACACCTTC	CASSVQGALHYGYTF
TRBV10-3	14	-	TRBJ1-1	-	TGTGCCATCAGGGAAACTGGACAGTACACTGAAGCTTTCTTT	CAIRETGQYTEAFF
TRBV12-3/TRBV12-4	12	-	TRBJ1-3	-	TGTGCCAGCAGTCTTTCTGGAAACACCATATATTTT	CASSLSGNTIYF
TRBV30	18	-	TRBJ2-7	TRBD2	TGTGCCTGGAGCCGTGGTCTAGCGGGGGGCCCTAGCTCCTACGAGCAGTACTTC	CAWSRGLAGGPSSYEQYF
TRBV14	16	-	TRBJ1-3	-	TGTGCCAGCAGCAACGTAAACGGACATTCTGGAAACACCATATATTTT	CASSNVNGHSGNTIYF
TRBV12-3/TRBV12-4	13	-	TRBJ1-1	TRBD1	TGTGCCAGCAGTTTAGGACAGGGGTTGGGAGCTTTCTTT	CASSLGQGLGAFF
TRBV19	13	-	TRBJ1-2	-	TGTGCCAGTAGGGGCCAGGGCGAGTATGGCTACACCTTC	CASRGQGEYGYTF
TRBV28	16	-	TRBJ2-3	TRBD2	TGTGCCAGCAGTTTCCCCGGGCGGGGGGGCAGAGATACGCAGTATTTT	CASSFPGRGGRDTQYF
TRBV13	15	once	TRBJ2-2	-	TGTGCCAGCAGCCTAGGGGCCCCGCTTGCCGGGGAGCTGTTTTTT	CASSLGAPLAGELFF
TRBV5-1	16	-	TRBJ2-1	-	TGCGCCAGCAGCGATGGCGATCTGACAGGCACCGAGATGCAGTTCTTC	CASSDGDLTGTEMQFF
TRBV5-1	16	-	TRBJ2-1	TRBD2	TGCGCCAGCAGCTTGGAAAGACTAGCGGGGGGCAATGAGCAGTTCTTC	CASSLERLAGGNEQFF
TRBV4-3	16	-	TRBJ1-5	-	TGCGCCAGCAGCCTTTCCTGGGGCGCGGCGGATCAGCCCCAGCATTTT	CASSLSWGAADQPQHF
TRBV15	15	-	TRBJ2-2	TRBD1	TGTGCCACCAGCAAGGACAGGGCAAACACCGGGGAGCTGTTTTTT	CATSKDRANTGELFF
TRBV5-4	15	once	TRBJ2-3	TRBD2	TGTGCCAGCAGCTTGCCGGGGGGGCCCACAGATACGCAGTATTTT	CASSLPGGPTDTQYF
TRBV19	13	-	TRBJ1-6	TRBD1	TGTGCCAGCAGGGACAGTTTTAATTCACCCCTCCACTTT	CASRDSFNSPLHF
TRBV4-2	15	-	TRBJ2-1	-	TGTGCCAGCAGCCAAGAGGAGAGTGGAGGCAATGAGCAGTTCTTC	CASSQEESGGNEQFF
TRBV30	14	once	TRBJ2-3	-	TGTGCCTGGAGTGTAGCCGTATGGTCAGATACGCAGTATTTT	CAWSVAVWSDTQYF
TRBV28	12	-	TRBJ1-2	TRBD1	TGTGCCAGCAGGATTGGACAGGGAGGCTACACCTTC	CASRIGQGGYTF
TRBV6-2/TRBV6-3	17	-	TRBJ1-6	-	TGTGCCAGCAGTTACTCGGACACCTCATACTATAATTCACCCCTCCACTTT	CASSYSDTSYYNSPLHF
TRBV19	13	-	TRBJ2-3	-	TGTGCCAGTAGCCGGAGGGCGACAGATACGCAGTATTTT	CASSRRATDTQYF
TRBV28	16	-	TRBJ2-7	TRBD2	TGTGCCAGCAGTTCTACCGGGACTAGCGGGGGGCACGAGCAGTACTTC	CASSSTGTSGGHEQYF
TRBV11-1	16	-	TRBJ2-3	TRBD2	TGTGCCAGCAGCTTAATAGCGGGGGTTAGCACAGATACGCAGTATTTT	CASSLIAGVSTDTQYF
TRBV11-2	14	-	TRBJ2-2	-	TGTGCCAGCAGCTTAGAGGCGGGACCCGGGGAGCTGTTTTTT	CASSLEAGPGELFF
TRBV30	14	-	TRBJ1-2	-	TGTGCCTGGATCCGCGGGACCTATGGGTATGGCTACACCTTC	CAWIRGTYGYGYTF
TRBV24-1	14	-	TRBJ2-5	-	TGTGCCACCAGTAGGGGTAGCTTGAAAGAGACCCAGTACTTC	CATSRGSLKETQYF
TRBV11-3	13	-	TRBJ2-7	-	TGTGCCAGCAGCAGAGCGGCCATGTACGAGCAGTACTTC	CASSRAAMYEQYF
TRBV6-1	13	-	TRBJ2-7	TRBD1	TGTGCCAGCAGACAGACAGGGTCCTACGAGCAGTACTTC	CASRQTGSYEQYF
TRBV6-5	15	-	TRBJ1-3	-	TGTGCCAGCACTGCCGGGACTCACTCTGGAAACACCATATATTTT	CASTAGTHSGNTIYF
TRBV30	15	few	TRBJ2-7	-	TGTGCCTGGAGTGGTGGAGGGAAGTATGCCTACGAGCAGTACTTC	CAWSGGGKYAYEQYF
TRBV5-1	16	-	TRBJ1-2	TRBD1	TGCGCCAGCAGACCTGGGACAGGGTCTTCTAACTATGGCTACACCTTC	CASRPGTGSSNYGYTF
TRBV10-3	13	-	TRBJ1-2	TRBD1	TGTGCGTCCTGCGCCCCACAGGGGTATGGCTACACCTTC	CASCAPQGYGYTF
TRBV3-1/TRBV3-2	16	-	TRBJ2-4	TRBD2	TGTGCCAGCAGCCTATCGGGGGGGCGAACCAAAAACATTCAGTACTTC	CASSLSGGRTKNIQYF
TRBV9	18	-	TRBJ1-1	-	TGTGCCAGCAGCGTAGATCAGGGTAGTAGTGTCGGGAACACTGAAGCTTTCTTT	CASSVDQGSSVGNTEAFF
TRBV9	19	-	TRBJ2-3	TRBD2	TGTGCCAGCAGCGCCAGACTAGCGGGGGGCGGAGGGGTCACAGATACGCAGTATTTT	CASSARLAGGGGVTDTQYF
TRBV28	13	-	TRBJ2-7	-	TGTGCCAGCACGGTCCTGAGCTCCTACGAGCAGTACTTC	CASTVLSSYEQYF
TRBV4-1	13	-	TRBJ2-7	-	TGCGCCAGCAGCCAAGTGGGGAGGTACGAGCAGTACTTC	CASSQVGRYEQYF
TRBV28	13	-	TRBJ1-5	TRBD1	TGTGCCAGCAGAACTACAGGGGATCAGCCCCAGCATTTT	CASRTTGDQPQHF
TRBV1	21	-	TRBJ2-3	-	TGCACCAGCAGCCAAGACCCGGGACTAGCGGGGAACCCGCACCACACAGATACGCAGTATTTT	CTSSQDPGLAGNPHHTDTQYF
TRBV9	16	-	TRBJ1-3	-	TGTGCCAGCAGCGGTAGATCGGGGGGCGATGGAAACACCATATATTTT	CASSGRSGGDGNTIYF
TRBV11-2	15	-	TRBJ1-3	TRBD1	TGTGCCAGCAGCCGACAGGGACGCTCTGGAAACACCATATATTTT	CASSRQGRSGNTIYF
TRBV5-1	15	-	TRBJ2-3	-	TGCGCCAGCAGCGTACTAGACACCACCACAGATACGCAGTATTTT	CASSVLDTTTDTQYF
TRBV6-5	13	-	TRBJ1-5	TRBD1	TGTGCCAGCAGGGGGACAGGGACTCAGCCCCAGCATTTT	CASRGTGTQPQHF
TRBV2	16	few	TRBJ1-5	TRBD1	TGTGCCAGCAGTGCTAGGGACAGGGTGAGCAATCAGCCCCAGCATTTT	CASSARDRVSNQPQHF
TRBV5-4	17	-	TRBJ1-6	-	TGTGCCAGCAGCTTGGGTCGGAGCAGCTCCTATAATTCACCCCTCCACTTT	CASSLGRSSSYNSPLHF
TRBV9	14	-	TRBJ1-6	TRBD1	TGTGCCAGCAGCGGAGGACAGGGGAATTCACCCCTCCACTTT	CASSGGQGNSPLHF
TRBV2	12	-	TRBJ2-7	-	TGTGCCAGCAGTCCCCCCAACTACGAGCAGTACTTC	CASSPPNYEQYF
TRBV24-1	15	-	TRBJ2-3	-	TGTGCCACCAGTGAGGGGTCAACTAGCATCGGTACGCAGTATTTT	CATSEGSTSIGTQYF
TRBV30	14	-	TRBJ2-7	TRBD1	TGTGCCTGGAGCGCCGGGACAGGGGGCTCTGGTTTGGACTTC	CAWSAGTGGSGLDF
TRBV30	10	-	TRBJ1-2	TRBD1	TGTGCCTGGGGGACAGTTGGCTACACCTTC	CAWGTVGYTF
TRBV24-1	15	-	TRBJ2-5	TRBD1	TGTGCCACCAGCCGGACAGGGGTGATCGGGGAGACCCAGTACTTC	CATSRTGVIGETQYF
TRBV28	16	-	TRBJ2-5	TRBD2	TGTGCCAGCAGACGTAGACTAGCGGGGACCCAAGAGACCCAGTACTTC	CASRRRLAGTQETQYF
TRBV9	15	-	TRBJ2-1	TRBD2	TGTGCCAGCAGCTCTGGGGCTCAGCGGGGCAATGAGCAGTTCTTC	CASSSGAQRGNEQFF
TRBV3-1/TRBV3-2	15	-	TRBJ2-3	TRBD1	TGTGCCAGCAGCCAAGGAACAGGGGTCGTGGATACGCAGTATTTT	CASSQGTGVVDTQYF